Shown below are 14 T cell receptor beta chains from a single sample sequenced in a study of cytotoxic CD8 clonotypes in ibrutinib-treated CLL. Libraries were prepared by immunoSEQ multiplex PCR; TCRdb keeps only in-frame clonotypes and omits some of them. The sample contains more than 140,000 clones, around three quarters of which appear only once. The sample was PBMCs, taken after 12 months of ibrutinib treatment. These receptors were taken from a human donor with chronic lymphocytic leukemia.

The V call is TRBV4-3, the J call TRBJ2-5; tentatively, D is TRBD2 (7 bases). The CDR3 loop spans 13 amino acids. The V and J ends lost 1 base and 9 bases respectively, with 12 bases between them. CDR1 and CDR2 (germline): LGHNA, YSLEER. CDR3 in amino acids: CASSQVAGAPQYF. CDR3 DNA: TGCGCCAGCAGCCAAGTGGCGGGGGCGCCCCAGTACTTC.

The CDR3 region is CASRPSGAYNEQFF. CDR3 in DNA: TGTGCCAGCAGACCTAGCGGGGCCTACAATGAGCAGTTCTTC. The V call is TRBV6-6, the J call TRBJ2-1; 9 positions match TRBD2. The J segment lost 2 bases and the V segment lost 6 bases, leaving 2 bases of the junction unmatched. This CDR3 is 14 amino acids long. Germline CDR1 reads MNHNY; CDR2 reads SVGAGI (reference sequence).

The V call is TRBV11-3, the J call TRBJ1-3; D is possibly TRBD1 (5 bases). V lost 7 bases, J lost 2 bases, and 15 bases lay in between. The V gene's germline CDR1 is SGHNT and CDR2 YENEEA. CDR3 size: 15 residues. This CDR3 is CASNPAGFAGNTIYF. The CDR3 DNA sequence: TGTGCCAGCAACCCCGCAGGGTTTGCTGGAAACACCATATATTTT.

CDR3: CAISAGQGGNTIYF. The DNA of the CDR3 is TGTGCCATCAGTGCCGGACAGGGCGGAAACACCATATATTTT. This sequence joins TRBV10-3 and TRBJ1-3; 8 bases agree with TRBD1. Germline V gives CDR1 ENHRY, CDR2 SYGVKD. The junction had 3 bases not matched to a gene; V was cut back by 4 bases and J by 4 bases. The CDR3 runs 14 residues.

The chain has TRBV6-5 and TRBJ2-1, with a tentative D call TRBD1 (6 bases). Looked up from germline, CDR1 is MNHEY and CDR2 is SVGAGI. The CDR3 contains 14 residues. Trimming left V 8 bases short and J 6 bases short, with 17 bases between. The CDR3: CASHSTGLSNEQFF. CDR3 nucleotides: TGTGCCAGCCATTCGACAGGACTTAGCAATGAGCAGTTCTTC.

This sequence joins TRBV19 and TRBJ2-7, with 8 bases that match TRBD1. The CDR3 consists of 17 residues. The ends lost 3 bases at V and 0 bases at J; junction bases unmatched: 10. Germline CDR1 reads LNHDA; CDR2 reads SQIVND (reference sequence). As DNA, the CDR3 is TGTGCCAGTAGTATCGTGGGAGGACAGGGTGCCTCCTACGAGCAGTACTTC. Its protein is CASSIVGGQGASYEQYF.

The chain joins TRBV28 to TRBJ2-2; 9 nucleotides agree with TRBD1. The V segment lost 6 bases and the J segment 0 bases; nucleotides outside the gene matches: 2. This CDR3 has 15 amino acids. CDR1 and CDR2 from the germline V gene are MDHEN and SYDVKM. CDR3 DNA sequence: TGTGCCAGCAGCAGGACAGGGGCGAACACCGGGGAGCTGTTTTTT. This translates into CASSRTGANTGELFF.

The sample holds a few counts of this clone. The CDR3 is CASSPLISYEQYF. For the CDR3, the DNA is TGTGCCAGCTCACCATTAATCTCCTACGAGCAGTACTTC. The chain employs TRBV18 and TRBJ2-7; D unresolved. Trimming took off 2 bases at V and 0 bases at J, with 5 bases between the two ends. Germline values: CDR1 KGHSH, CDR2 LQKENI. This CDR3 is 13 amino acids long. Supplemented by reference TRBV18 and TRBJ2-7, the full variable domain reads NAGVMQNPRHLVRRRGQEARLRCSPMKGHSHVYWYRQLPEEGLKFMVYLQKENIIDESGMPKERFSAEFPKEGPSILRIQQVVRGDSAAYFCASSPLISYEQYFGPGTRLTVT.

The V and J genes are TRBV6-5 and TRBJ1-5, with D perhaps TRBD1 (6 bases). Trimming took 6 bases from V and 0 from J, leaving 9 bases between them. This CDR3 is built from 14 residues. Per the germline V gene, CDR1 is MNHEY and CDR2 is SVGAGI. Written as DNA, the CDR3 is TGTGCCAGCAGATCGGACAGTAGCAATCAGCCCCAGCATTTT. Amino acid sequence: CASRSDSSNQPQHF.

This rearrangement joins TRBV7-2 to TRBJ1-1; the D is unclear. Germline V gives CDR1 SGHTA, CDR2 FQGNSA. V was pared by 5 bases and J by 0 bases, with 10 bases between. The CDR3 is made up of 14 amino acids. The DNA of the CDR3 is TGTGCCAGCAGCATCAGTGGGATGAACACTGAAGCTTTCTTT. Residues: CASSISGMNTEAFF.

This chain's CDR3 is CASSQQWEFIPDTQYF. The CDR3 nucleotides read TGCGCCAGCAGCCAACAGTGGGAGTTTATCCCAGATACGCAGTATTTT. V gene TRBV4-3 combines with J gene TRBJ2-3, with D tentatively TRBD2 (5 bases). Germline CDR1 LGHNA, CDR2 YSLEER. The ends were cut back, 2 bases at V and 4 bases at J, with 16 bases in the middle. The CDR3 totals 16 residues.

The chain couples TRBV10-3 to TRBJ2-7; TRBD2 aligns across 9 bases. The V segment lost 10 bases and the J segment 9 bases; nucleotides outside the gene matches: 19. The CDR3 is 15 amino acids. In germline, CDR1 is ENHRY, CDR2 SYGVKD. The CDR3 nucleotides are TGTGCCACAGCCCTAGCGGGACAGCTAGTACCGAGGCAGTACTTC. Translated, it gives CATALAGQLVPRQYF.

This chain joins TRBV7-9 and TRBJ2-1; perhaps TRBD1 as D (6 bases). The CDR3 is 16 amino acids. The germline gives CDR1 SEHNR, CDR2 FQNEAQ (reference sequence). V lost 2 bases and J 8 bases, leaving 19 bases between the germline ends. The CDR3 coding sequence is TGTGCCAGCAGCTTACTGGGGGCGTCAAGTAGCGATGAGCAGTTCTTC. This codes for CASSLLGASSSDEQFF. The complete variable domain, with remaining parts taken from reference TRBV7-9 and TRBJ2-1, reads DTGVSQNPRHKITKRGQNVTFRCDPISEHNRLYWYRQTLGQGPEFLTYFQNEAQLEKSRLLSDRFSAERPKGSFSTLEIQRTEQGDSAMYLCASSLLGASSSDEQFFGPGTRLTVL.

The chain recombines TRBV5-1 with TRBJ1-2, with no clear D. Trimming removed 0 bases from V and 3 bases from J, with 12 bases in between. CDR3 size: 15 residues. Germline V CDR1 and CDR2: SGHRS, YFSETQ. In DNA, the CDR3 is TGCGCCAGCAGCTTGGTCCCGACCCAGGACTATGGCTACACCTTC. Amino acid sequence: CASSLVPTQDYGYTF.